This section outlines one T cell receptor (beta chain) sequence together with its context. Its antigen remains unknown. Isolated RNA was reverse transcribed into cDNA used as the sequencing template. The data were produced by immunoSEQ multiplex PCR, yet TCRdb's version contains in-frame clones alone and is incomplete. This table has around 190,000 clones, roughly 60% appearing once. The data belong to a study of CD8+ T cells in alopecia areata. Broader study findings: Scalp samples also contribute reads from the resident alphabeta T cells found in normal skin. Whereas mice showed it more clearly, TCR sharing across patients was murkier, possibly because of HLA.

Treatment here: oral pan-JAK inhibitor, 5-10 mg twice daily. Samples from alopecia areata patients were lesional scalp punch biopsies and peripheral blood. CDR1 is SQVTM, CDR2 ANQGSEA, per germline. The CDR3 loop spans 13 amino acids. The ends lost 6 bases at V and 8 bases at J; junction bases unmatched: 7. V and J are TRBV29-1 and TRBJ1-1; 12 bases line up with TRBD1. Specimen: CD4+ T cells sorted from blood, collected at week 24, from a patient treated with tofacitinib. This clonotype was sampled from a human donor with alopecia areata. The chain's CDR3 is CSVATGTGGEAFF. For the CDR3, the DNA is TGCAGCGTCGCTACCGGGACAGGGGGCGAAGCTTTCTTT.